The 24 T cell receptor beta chains in this list originate from one sample, sequenced in a study of cytomegalovirus exposure and HLA in healthy donors. This PCR relied on a set of 60 Vbeta primers and 13 Jbeta primers. Some clones are missing from TCRdb's copy, which holds only in-frame ones; the method was immunoSEQ multiplex PCR. This sample has fewer than 200,000 clones, with about 80% found just once. Sample: PBMCs. The receptors stem from a man aged 25-45 years in good health and CMV-seropositive.

V gene TRBV11-2 combines with J gene TRBJ2-5; D possibly corresponds to TRBD1 (5 bases). Germline CDR1 is SGHAT and CDR2 is FQNNGV. This CDR3 is 11 amino acids long. V lost 7 bases and J 5 bases, leaving 8 bases between the germline ends. The CDR3 nucleotides are TGTGCCAGCACCCCAGGGGAGACCCAGTACTTC. This codes for CASTPGETQYF.

This clone was detected a few times. The chain has TRBV28 and TRBJ2-1; 8 nucleotides line up with TRBD2. J was trimmed by 0 bases and V by 6 bases; bases with no gene match: 7. The CDR3 totals 16 residues. Germline CDR1 reads MDHEN; CDR2 reads SYDVKM. CDR3 protein: CASSPGSGGSYNEQFF. The DNA of the CDR3 is TGTGCCAGCAGCCCCGGGAGCGGGGGCTCCTACAATGAGCAGTTCTTC.

This clone was seen a few times. The V and J genes are TRBV28 and TRBJ1-2; 8 nucleotides align to TRBD1. CDR3 length: 13 residues. The V and J ends lost 7 bases and 3 bases, in that order; junction bases with no gene match: 4. The V gene's germline CDR1 is MDHEN and CDR2 SYDVKM. Written as DNA, the CDR3 is TGTGCCAGCAACACAGGGGGTGACTATGGCTACACCTTC. Translated, it gives CASNTGGDYGYTF.

The chain uses TRBV28 and TRBJ1-6, with 7 bases matching TRBD1. The ends lost 4 bases at V and 9 bases at J; junction bases unmatched: 9. The CDR3 contains 15 residues. Germline V gene sequence: CDR1 MDHEN, CDR2 SYDVKM. The CDR3 protein is CASSSQGTIGSPLHF. CDR3 coding DNA: TGTGCCAGCAGTTCACAGGGGACAATCGGTTCACCCCTCCACTTT. Drawing the rest from reference TRBV28 and TRBJ1-6, the complete variable domain is DVKVTQSSRYLVKRTGEKVFLECVQDMDHENMFWYRQDPGLGLRLIYFSYDVKMKEKGDIPEGYSVSREKKERFSLILESASTNQTSMYLCASSSQGTIGSPLHFGNGTRLTVT.

This clone has just one count. This chain joins TRBV7-9 and TRBJ1-1; 7 positions agree with TRBD1. CDR1 is SEHNR, CDR2 FQNEAQ, per germline (reference sequence). Trimming at V came to 5 bases and at J to 4 bases, leaving 7 bases not matched to a gene. The CDR3 contains 14 residues. This CDR3 is CASSPQGGGTEAFF. Here the CDR3 DNA reads TGTGCCAGCAGCCCCCAGGGGGGAGGCACTGAAGCTTTCTTT.

The rearrangement joins TRBV4-3 to TRBJ2-7; 9 nucleotides agree with TRBD1. J gave up 2 bases and V 2 bases, and 10 bases lay outside the gene matches. This CDR3 spans 17 amino acids. The V gene's germline CDR1 is LGHNA and CDR2 YSLEER. The CDR3 nucleotides are TGCGCCAGCAGCCAAAAAGAGGTTCGGACAGGGGCCTACGAGCAGTACTTC. The encoded protein is CASSQKEVRTGAYEQYF.

This rearrangement joins TRBV27 to TRBJ2-7; the match to TRBD1 covers 11 bases. Trimming took 4 bases from V and 4 from J; bases not matched to a gene: 6. The CDR3 runs to 15 residues. CDR1 is MNHEY and CDR2 is SMNVEV in the germline V gene (reference sequence). The CDR3 sequence: CASSWTGGDFYEQYF. The CDR3 DNA follows: TGTGCCAGCAGTTGGACAGGGGGCGACTTTTACGAGCAGTACTTC.

V and J are TRBV4-2 and TRBJ2-2; D possibly corresponds to TRBD2 (5 bases). The CDR3 extends over 16 amino acids. The V gene's germline CDR1 is LGHNA and CDR2 YNFKEQ. Trimming took 1 base from V and 1 from J, leaving 10 bases between them. The CDR3 region is CASSQALAGNTGELFF. DNA for the CDR3: TGTGCCAGCAGCCAAGCCTTGGCGGGGAACACCGGGGAGCTGTTTTTT.

The chain recombines TRBV12-5 with TRBJ1-5, with unresolved D. Between the trimmed V and J ends, which lost 0 bases and 4 bases, there was a span of 13 bases. The CDR3 totals 16 residues. Per the germline V gene, CDR1 is LGHNT and CDR2 is FRNRAP. The CDR3 bases are TGTGCTAGTGGTTTGGTATTGTCGCAGGTTAATCAGCCCCAGCATTTT. Protein: CASGLVLSQVNQPQHF. The full variable domain, rest sourced from reference TRBV12-5 and TRBJ1-5, is DARVTQTPRHKVTEMGQEVTMRCQPILGHNTVFWYRQTMMQGLELLAYFRNRAPLDDSGMPKDRFSAEMPDATLATLKIQPSEPRDSAVYFCASGLVLSQVNQPQHFGDGTRLSIL.

This clone was recorded only once. The chain carries TRBV5-1 and TRBJ2-3; TRBD1 matches 9 bases. This CDR3 has 14 amino acids. CDR1 and CDR2 from the germline V gene are SGHRS and YFSETQ. J was trimmed by 4 bases and V by 5 bases; bases with no gene match: 5. CDR3 sequence reads: CASRSGQGSDTQYF. The CDR3 coding sequence is TGCGCCAGCAGATCTGGACAGGGGTCAGATACGCAGTATTTT.

In this sample, this clone turned up once. This sequence joins TRBV6-1 and TRBJ1-2; D is perhaps TRBD1 (6 bases). V was trimmed by 8 bases and J by 3 bases, leaving 13 bases between them. The CDR3 is made up of 13 amino acids. Per germline, CDR1 MNHNS and CDR2 SASEGT. The CDR3 sequence is CASGGQPYYGYTF. Written as DNA, the CDR3 is TGTGCCAGCGGAGGACAGCCATACTATGGCTACACCTTC.

The chain couples TRBV5-1 to TRBJ2-7; 8 bases are a match to TRBD1. The ends lost 8 bases at V and 3 bases at J; junction bases unmatched: 7. The CDR3 covers 13 residues. Looked up from germline, CDR1 is SGHRS and CDR2 is YFSETQ. CDR3 DNA: TGCGCCAGGACCGGGACAGGAGTCTACGAGCAGTACTTC. It translates to CARTGTGVYEQYF. Supplemented by reference TRBV5-1 and TRBJ2-7, the full variable domain reads KAGVTQTPRYLIKTRGQQVTLSCSPISGHRSVSWYQQTPGQGLQFLFEYFSETQRNKGNFPGRFSGRQFSNSRSEMNVSTLELGDSALYLCARTGTGVYEQYFGPGTRLTVT.

This chain joins TRBV9 and TRBJ2-5; 9 nucleotides agree with TRBD1. Per germline, CDR1 SGDLS and CDR2 YYNGEE. V shed 3 bases and J 9 bases; nucleotides not matched to a gene: 9. The length of the CDR3 is 14 residues. CDR3 sequence: CASSARQGVEAQYF. DNA for the CDR3: TGTGCCAGCAGCGCCAGACAGGGGGTTGAAGCCCAGTACTTC.

This clone was observed once. The V gene is TRBV7-2, the J gene TRBJ2-5, with D possibly matching TRBD2 (6 bases). Germline loops: CDR1 SGHTA, CDR2 FQGNSA. The length of the CDR3 is 15 residues. V was cut by 1 base and J by 1 base, with 10 bases left in between. This CDR3 reads CASSLVGLIQETQYF. The CDR3 DNA reads as TGTGCCAGCAGCTTAGTCGGACTAATCCAAGAGACCCAGTACTTC.

V gene TRBV9 combines with J gene TRBJ1-4; weak D call: TRBD1 (6 bases). The CDR3 length is 18 residues. The germline V gene has CDR1 SGDLS and CDR2 YYNGEE. V dropped 4 bases and J dropped 10 bases, with 29 bases sitting between them. The CDR3 is CASSPSPGGGTGLVKLFF. For the CDR3, the DNA is TGTGCCAGCAGCCCTTCTCCCGGGGGGGGCACTGGGTTGGTAAAACTGTTTTTT.

CDR3 in amino acids: CASSIRGRHYGYTF. The CDR3 nucleotides read TGTGCCAGTAGTATTCGGGGTAGACACTATGGCTACACCTTC. This chain uses TRBV19 with TRBJ1-2; D call uncertain. V lost 3 bases and J lost 3, with 11 bases in between. Germline V gene sequence: CDR1 LNHDA, CDR2 SQIVND (reference sequence). The CDR3 loop spans 14 amino acids.

J is TRBJ1-1 and V is TRBV29-1; 9 nucleotides line up with TRBD1. Germline assignment: CDR1 SQVTM and CDR2 ANQGSEA. Trimming at V came to 6 bases and at J to 7 bases, leaving 12 bases not matched to a gene. The CDR3 has 14 amino acids. The CDR3 is CSVAIQGAGGEAFF. CDR3 nucleotides: TGCAGCGTCGCTATACAGGGGGCCGGAGGTGAAGCTTTCTTT.

The rearrangement links TRBV4-3 to TRBJ2-1, with 10 bases lining up with TRBD2. This CDR3 is built from 15 residues. Germline trimming cut 1 base from V and 9 bases from J; bases unmatched to any gene: 6. The germline gives CDR1 LGHNA, CDR2 YSLEER. The CDR3 DNA reads as TGCGCCAGCAGCCAAGGGCAGAGACTAGCGGGTGAGCAGTTCTTC. Protein: CASSQGQRLAGEQFF.

This chain uses TRBV4-1 with TRBJ1-4; TRBD1 is a possible D gene (6 bases). Deletions cut 0 bases from V and 9 bases from J, with 11 bases between. Germline CDR1 reads MGHRA; CDR2 reads YSYEKL. The CDR3 totals 14 residues. The CDR3 spells CASSQEMQGKKLFF. The CDR3 DNA follows: TGCGCCAGCAGCCAAGAAATGCAGGGGAAAAAACTGTTTTTT.

This clone was counted between two and nine times. V and J are TRBV11-3 and TRBJ2-2; the D gene is possibly TRBD1 (5 bases). CDR3 length equals 17 residues. Germline V gene lookup returns CDR1 SGHNT and CDR2 YENEEA. The germline V and J ends were trimmed by 4 bases and 3 bases, with 18 bases remaining between them. CDR3 sequence (DNA): TGTGCCAGCAGCTCCCGCCCCCGGACATCCCACACCGGGGAGCTGTTTTTT. It codes for CASSSRPRTSHTGELFF.

V is TRBV15 and J is TRBJ2-1; D is perhaps TRBD2 (6 bases). In germline, CDR1 is LNHNV, CDR2 YYDKDF (reference sequence). The V and J ends lost 5 bases and 4 bases respectively, with 18 bases between them. The length of the CDR3 is 16 residues. CDR3 coding DNA: TGTGCCACCAGCGCACACCGTCGGGGGTTATACAATGAGCAGTTCTTC. It translates to CATSAHRRGLYNEQFF.

V usage is TRBV11-3 and J usage is TRBJ2-1; 12 bases line up with TRBD1. Germline V gives CDR1 SGHNT, CDR2 YENEEA. CDR3 length equals 15 residues. Trimming cost V 4 bases and J 7 bases; bases outside gene matches: 5. In nucleotides, the CDR3 is TGTGCCAGCAGCTCCCGGGACAGGGGGCAGAATGAGCAGTTCTTC. This encodes CASSSRDRGQNEQFF.

The CDR3 nucleotides are TGTGCCAGCAGCCTAAGACATGGGTCCTACAATGAGCAGTTCTTC. Translation: CASSLRHGSYNEQFF. The V gene is TRBV7-7, the J gene TRBJ2-1; no reliable D call. This CDR3 region has 15 residues. V dropped 5 bases and J dropped 1 base, with 12 bases sitting between them. Looked up from germline, CDR1 is SSHAT and CDR2 is FNYEAQ (reference sequence).

The V call is TRBV2, the J call TRBJ2-7, with D tentatively TRBD2 (6 bases). Looked up from germline, CDR1 is SNHLY and CDR2 is FYNNEI. The length of the CDR3 is 14 residues. V was clipped by 2 bases and J by 3 bases, with 11 bases between them. The CDR3 sequence is CASSELAKNYEQYF. As DNA, the CDR3 is TGTGCCAGCAGTGAACTAGCGAAAAACTACGAGCAGTACTTC.